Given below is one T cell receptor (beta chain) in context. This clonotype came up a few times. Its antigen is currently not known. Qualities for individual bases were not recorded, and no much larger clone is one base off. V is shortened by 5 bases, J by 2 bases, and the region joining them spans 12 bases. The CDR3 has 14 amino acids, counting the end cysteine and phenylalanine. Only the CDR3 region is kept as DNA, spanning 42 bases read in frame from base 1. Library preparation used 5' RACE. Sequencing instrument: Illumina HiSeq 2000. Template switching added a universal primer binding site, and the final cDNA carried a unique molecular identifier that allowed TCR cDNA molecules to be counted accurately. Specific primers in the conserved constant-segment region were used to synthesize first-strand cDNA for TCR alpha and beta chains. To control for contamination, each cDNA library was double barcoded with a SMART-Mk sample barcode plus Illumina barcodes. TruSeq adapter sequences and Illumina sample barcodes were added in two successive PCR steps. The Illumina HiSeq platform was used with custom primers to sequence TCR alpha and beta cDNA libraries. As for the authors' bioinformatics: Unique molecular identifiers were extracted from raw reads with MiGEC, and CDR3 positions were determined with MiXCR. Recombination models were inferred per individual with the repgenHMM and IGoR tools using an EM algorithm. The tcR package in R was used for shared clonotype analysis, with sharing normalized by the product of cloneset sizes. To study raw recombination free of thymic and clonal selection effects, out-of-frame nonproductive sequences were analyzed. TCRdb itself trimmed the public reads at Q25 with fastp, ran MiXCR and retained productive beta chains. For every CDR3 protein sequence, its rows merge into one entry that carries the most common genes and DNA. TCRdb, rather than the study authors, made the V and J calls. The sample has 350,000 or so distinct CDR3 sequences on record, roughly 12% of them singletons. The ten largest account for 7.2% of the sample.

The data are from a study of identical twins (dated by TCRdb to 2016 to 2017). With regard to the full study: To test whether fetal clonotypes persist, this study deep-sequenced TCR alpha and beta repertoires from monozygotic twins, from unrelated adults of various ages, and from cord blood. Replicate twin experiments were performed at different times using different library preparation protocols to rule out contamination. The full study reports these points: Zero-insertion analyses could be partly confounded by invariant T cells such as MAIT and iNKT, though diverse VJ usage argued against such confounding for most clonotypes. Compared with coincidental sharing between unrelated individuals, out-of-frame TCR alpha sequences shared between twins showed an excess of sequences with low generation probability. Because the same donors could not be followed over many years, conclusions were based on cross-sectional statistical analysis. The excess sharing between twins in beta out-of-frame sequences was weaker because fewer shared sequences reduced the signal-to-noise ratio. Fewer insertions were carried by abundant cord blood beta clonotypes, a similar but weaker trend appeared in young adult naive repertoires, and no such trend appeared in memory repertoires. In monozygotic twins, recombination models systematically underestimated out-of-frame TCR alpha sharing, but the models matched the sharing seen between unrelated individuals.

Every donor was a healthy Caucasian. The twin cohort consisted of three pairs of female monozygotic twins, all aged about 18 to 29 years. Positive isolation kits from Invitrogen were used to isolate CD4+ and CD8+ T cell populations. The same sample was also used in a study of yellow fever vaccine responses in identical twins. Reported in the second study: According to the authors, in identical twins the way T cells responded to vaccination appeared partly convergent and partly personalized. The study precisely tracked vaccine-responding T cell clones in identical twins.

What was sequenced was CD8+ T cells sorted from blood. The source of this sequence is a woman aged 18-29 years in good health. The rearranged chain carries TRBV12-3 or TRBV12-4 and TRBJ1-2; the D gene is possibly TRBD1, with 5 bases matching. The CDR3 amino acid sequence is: CASSPGQQNYGYTF. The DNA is TGTGCCAGCAGTCCAGGACAACAGAACTATGGCTACACCTTC.